Shown below are 20 T cell receptor beta chains from a single sample sequenced in a study of T cell repertoires in cytomegalovirus infection. In TCRdb, the reads were re-called with MiXCR into one record per CDR3 protein. Among 150,000 to 200,000 distinct CDR3 sequences listed, around an eighth were seen once. The sequencing input was PBMCs. The source of these receptors is a human donor in good health (CMV status not recorded). Some clones in this sample may be carry-over from other donors' samples.

This clonotype was observed a handful of times. The chain combines TRBV7-9 with TRBJ1-6, with D maybe TRBD1 (6 bases). V was cut by 2 bases and J by 5 bases, with 10 bases left in between. Germline CDR1 reads SEHNR; CDR2 reads FQNEAQ (reference sequence). This CDR3 spans 15 amino acids. CDR3 nucleotide sequence: TGTGCCAGCAGCTTACAGGGGACCGATAATTCACCCCTCCACTTT. This codes for CASSLQGTDNSPLHF. The full variable domain, its missing parts supplied by reference TRBV7-9 and TRBJ1-6, is DTGVSQNPRHKITKRGQNVTFRCDPISEHNRLYWYRQTLGQGPEFLTYFQNEAQLEKSRLLSDRFSAERPKGSFSTLEIQRTEQGDSAMYLCASSLQGTDNSPLHFGNGTRLTVT.

This clonotype was observed a handful of times. The CDR3 region is CSATGGGADYGYTF. In DNA form, the CDR3 reads TGCAGTGCCACTGGTGGGGGCGCGGACTATGGCTACACCTTC. The chain uses TRBV20-1 and TRBJ1-2, with a weak D call TRBD1 (6 bases). Germline V gives CDR1 DFQATT, CDR2 SNEGSKA (reference sequence). Trimming took off 6 bases at V and 3 bases at J, with 17 bases between the two ends. This CDR3 comprises 14 residues.

The V gene is TRBV7-3, the J gene TRBJ1-1; no reliable D call. The CDR3 consists of 14 residues. V dropped 4 bases and J dropped 1 base, with 10 bases sitting between them. Germline values: CDR1 SGHTA, CDR2 FQGTGA. CDR3 in DNA: TGTGCCAGCAGCTCCGGACGGTCGAACACTGAAGCTTTCTTT. Its translation: CASSSGRSNTEAFF.

This clonotype occurred many times. The chain is built from TRBV11-2 and TRBJ2-3; no clear D. This CDR3 has 13 residues. V lost 7 bases, J lost 1 base, and 9 bases lay in between. Per germline, CDR1 SGHAT and CDR2 FQNNGV. The CDR3 spells CASILSGTDTQYF. CDR3 nucleotide sequence: TGTGCCAGCATCCTGTCGGGCACAGATACGCAGTATTTT.

The rearrangement joins TRBV6-2 or TRBV6-3 to TRBJ2-3; 10 positions agree with TRBD2. This CDR3 has 17 residues. The trim removed 7 bases at V and 7 bases at J, leaving 17 bases unmatched. The germline CDR1 and CDR2 sequences are MNHEY and SVGEGT. This chain's CDR3 is CASTLPLAGASPNTQYF. The CDR3 nucleotides read TGTGCCAGCACCCTACCGCTAGCGGGGGCTTCCCCGAATACGCAGTATTTT.

There are many counts of this clonotype. The CDR3 region is CASSSFRMAVNTEAFF. The CDR3 DNA reads TGTGCCAGCAGCTCATTCAGGATGGCCGTGAACACTGAAGCTTTCTTT. This sequence joins TRBV7-2 and TRBJ1-1; the D is unclear. Germline CDR1 is SGHTA and CDR2 is FQGNSA. Trimming cost V 4 bases and J 0 bases, with 15 bases left between them. CDR3 size: 16 residues.

This clonotype has a count of ten or more. The chain recombines TRBV7-9 with TRBJ1-1; D is perhaps TRBD1 (5 bases). Trimming took off 6 bases at V and 5 bases at J, with 16 bases between the two ends. The CDR3 is 14 amino acids. Germline CDR1 is SEHNR and CDR2 is FQNEAQ (reference sequence). The CDR3 loop is CASSLGGGGTEAFF. CDR3 in DNA: TGTGCCAGCAGTTTGGGGGGGGGGGGAACTGAAGCTTTCTTT.

In this sample, this clonotype turned up many times. V and J are TRBV7-8 and TRBJ2-1, with a tentative D call TRBD1 (5 bases). The CDR3 runs to 13 residues. V lost 1 base and J lost 8, with 9 bases in between. Germline lookup yields CDR1 SGHVS and CDR2 FQNEAQ. The CDR3 nucleotides read TGTGCCAGCAGCTTAGGGCAGGGCCATGAGCAGTTCTTC. It encodes CASSLGQGHEQFF.

This clonotype has only a few counts. The chain carries TRBV7-2 and TRBJ2-5; TRBD2 might be the D (6 bases). V lost 1 base and J lost 2, with 17 bases in between. The CDR3 is made up of 17 amino acids. Germline V CDR1 and CDR2: SGHTA, FQGNSA. In nucleotides, the CDR3 is TGTGCCAGCAGCTTAGGGCCCCTTCCGGGACTGCAAGAGACCCAGTACTTC. Protein sequence: CASSLGPLPGLQETQYF.

This chain connects TRBV29-1 to TRBJ2-5; D is uncertain. The V and J ends lost 7 bases and 3 bases respectively, with 6 bases between them. The CDR3 is 10 residues long. Germline loops: CDR1 SQVTM, CDR2 ANQGSEA. DNA for the CDR3: TGCAGCGCCCTAGAAGAGACCCAGTACTTC. Its translation: CSALEETQYF. Complete variable domain (other parts from reference TRBV29-1 and TRBJ2-5): SAVISQKPSRDICQRGTSLTIQCQVDSQVTMMFWYRQQPGQSLTLIATANQGSEATYESGFVIDKFPISRPNLTFSTLTVSNMSPEDSSIYLCSALEETQYFGPGTRLLVL.

This clonotype came up many times. The chain has TRBV6-2 or TRBV6-3 and TRBJ1-5, with TRBD1 identical over 7 bases. Germline V gene lookup returns CDR1 MNHEY and CDR2 SVGEGT. The CDR3 sequence is 16 residues long. V lost 6 bases and J lost 1; bases outside the gene matches: 9. CDR3 in amino acids: CASRSAGTASNQPQHF. As DNA, the CDR3 is TGTGCCAGCAGATCCGCCGGGACAGCAAGCAATCAGCCCCAGCATTTT.

In its sample, this clonotype was seen many times. This chain uses TRBV7-2 with TRBJ2-1; the match to TRBD2 covers 9 bases. In germline, CDR1 is SGHTA, CDR2 FQGNSA. The CDR3 length is 15 residues. V gave up 5 bases and J gave up 4 bases; unmatched junction bases: 6. CDR3 in DNA: TGTGCCAGCAGCGTTAGGACTAGCGAGTACAATGAGCAGTTCTTC. As protein: CASSVRTSEYNEQFF.

The rearrangement joins TRBV28 to TRBJ1-5; D may be TRBD1 (6 bases). Germline lookup yields CDR1 MDHEN and CDR2 SYDVKM. This CDR3 is built from 14 residues. The V end lost 5 bases, the J end lost 6 bases, and 14 bases lay between the germline ends. Here the CDR3 DNA reads TGTGCCAGCAGTCCCAGGGGTGAGAGTCAGCCCCAGCATTTT. It specifies CASSPRGESQPQHF.

This clonotype was seen many times. At one boundary the junction diverges from the germline segment, which might be a read error. This rearrangement joins TRBV19 to TRBJ2-1, with 9 bases fitting TRBD1. The CDR3 totals 14 residues. The germline CDR1 and CDR2 sequences are LNHDA and SQIVND (reference sequence). The CDR3 loop is CATSRDRVYDEQFF. As DNA, the CDR3 is TGTGCCACTTCCCGGGACAGGGTCTACGATGAGCAGTTCTTC.

The J gene is TRBJ1-4, the V gene TRBV14; possibly TRBD1 for D (5 bases). The CDR3 is made up of 15 amino acids. Trimming left V 4 bases short and J 7 bases short, with 16 bases between. Germline values: CDR1 SGHDN, CDR2 FVKESK. The CDR3 protein is CASSPWVGGTEKLFF. The CDR3 DNA is TGTGCCAGCAGCCCATGGGTCGGGGGAACTGAAAAACTGTTTTTT.

The chain couples TRBV12-3 or TRBV12-4 to TRBJ1-2; D may be TRBD1 (5 bases). This CDR3 is built from 15 residues. Trimming pared 3 bases from V and 8 bases from J, leaving 19 bases between. CDR3 sequence reads: CASSFGQKGADGYTF. CDR3 DNA sequence: TGTGCCAGCAGTTTCGGGCAGAAAGGGGCAGACGGCTACACCTTC.

This clonotype was seen a few times. The chain has TRBV7-8 and TRBJ2-2; TRBD1 might be the D (6 bases). The CDR3 covers 15 residues. V was shortened by 3 bases and J by 2 bases, with 10 bases between the two germline ends. CDR1 is SGHVS and CDR2 is FQNEAQ in the germline V gene. The DNA of the CDR3 is TGTGCCAGCAGCTTGGACAGTCCTAACACCGGGGAGCTGTTTTTT. Translation: CASSLDSPNTGELFF.

The J gene is TRBJ1-5, the V gene TRBV15, with D possibly TRBD1 on 5 matching bases. V shed 2 bases and J shed 7 bases, with 18 bases lying between them. CDR3 length equals 16 residues. Per the germline V gene, CDR1 is LNHNV and CDR2 is YYDKDF (reference sequence). CDR3 sequence reads: CATSRSRPGVEQPQHF. The DNA for the CDR3 is TGTGCCACCAGCAGATCCCGTCCGGGGGTGGAACAGCCCCAGCATTTT.

This clonotype has a count of ten or more. The rearrangement uses TRBV19 and TRBJ2-2; D possibly matches TRBD1 or TRBD2 (5 bases each). The V and J ends lost 6 bases and 5 bases respectively, with 19 bases between them. Germline V gene data show CDR1 as LNHDA and CDR2 as SQIVND (reference sequence). This CDR3 spans 16 amino acids. The CDR3 reads CASRSPQRGETGELFF. The CDR3, as DNA: TGTGCCAGTAGATCCCCACAAAGGGGAGAAACCGGGGAGCTGTTTTTT.

This clonotype was found many times. This chain links TRBV5-4 with TRBJ2-5, with TRBD1 as a possible D gene (6 bases). The germline CDR1 and CDR2 sequences are SGHNT and YYREEE (reference sequence). Trimming pared 0 bases from V and 1 base from J, leaving 13 bases between. CDR3 length: 16 amino acids. For the CDR3, the DNA is TGTGCCAGCAGCTTGGCACCAGGGGTGGGCCAAGAGACCCAGTACTTC. Its protein product is CASSLAPGVGQETQYF.